This TCR beta chain was retrieved from a study of OX40 agonist ivuxolimab in advanced cancers. Looking at the study overall: Ivuxolimab, which targeted the costimulatory receptor OX40 (CD134), was an agonistic, fully human IgG2 monoclonal antibody. Patients were allowed to have had prior anti-PD-1, anti-PD-L1 or anti-CTLA-4 therapy, and roughly 40% of the dose-escalation patients had previously received checkpoint inhibitors. Intravenous ivuxolimab was administered to patients every 2 weeks at six dose levels: 0.01, 0.1, 0.3, 1.5, 3 and 10 mg/kg. A male proportion of roughly 80% and a mean age of 60 years, ranging from about 23 to 90, were recorded for the dose-escalation cohort. Partial responses occurred in three dose-escalation patients: two with cutaneous melanoma and one with hepatocellular carcinoma. The monotherapy dose-escalation portion (N = 52 patients) of the phase I ivuxolimab trial is reported in the paper. Of the roughly 54 dose-escalation patients, hepatocellular carcinoma was present in 19, melanoma in around 15, renal cell carcinoma in 9 and head and neck cancer in 9. Peripheral TCRbeta sequencing aimed to test whether ivuxolimab altered TCR sequence diversity and caused clonal T-cell expansion.

To sequence the TCRbeta CDR3 region, genomic DNA was isolated from the sorted cells. The immunoSEQ Assay was used to sequence the TCRbeta CDR3 regions. TCRdb's version of the immuneACCESS table is confined to in-frame rearrangements and falls short of the full clone set. An unresolved V gene accounts for under half of the shortfall where checked; the remainder is of unknown origin. This sample gives some 69,000 clones in total; around 88% of them show up just once. The ten largest clones capture approximately 2.6% of the sample. The trial excluded patients who had a history of autoimmune disease or were on systemic immunosuppression. In every dose cohort, peripheral blood was drawn for TCR sequencing at baseline, cycle 4 day 1, and cycle 7 day 1. The samples were drawn from a first-in-human, open-label, multicenter phase I dose-escalation trial of ivuxolimab. Adults with locally advanced or metastatic head and neck squamous cell, hepatocellular, melanoma or renal cell carcinoma were enrolled in the trial. Before TCR sequencing, CD4+ T cells and CD8+ T cells were sorted from peripheral blood as separate populations.

Only one count was recorded for this clone. Its binding antigen is unknown. No much larger clone is present one base from it, and per-base qualities are unavailable. Overall study results and their limits: Which antigens the clonally expanded peripheral T cells were specific for was not determined. Low levels of normalized T-cell clonal expansion were also shown by some nonresponding patients. After ivuxolimab, more expanded clones were found on average in CD8+ T cells than in CD4+ T cells. In the 0.1-3.0 mg/kg groups, partial responders had among the lowest normalized peripheral clonal expansion, particularly in CD8+ T cells. At doses from 0.1 to 3.0 mg/kg, clonal expansion was seen in both CD4+ and CD8+ blood T cells between baseline and week 6.

V gives up 0 bases and J gives up 6 bases, and the segment between their germline ends measures 8 bases. CDR1 SGHVS and CDR2 FNYEAQ are derived from the germline V gene. The CDR3 starts with the cysteine, ends with the phenylalanine, and has 14 residues. CDR3 DNA only is kept here, 42 bases in frame from base 1. The TCR sequence derives from an adult with an advanced solid tumor such as melanoma, head and neck, liver or kidney cancer. This specimen was CD4+ or CD8+ T cells sorted from blood, taken in a trial of the OX40 agonist ivuxolimab. Recombination linked TRBV7-6 to TRBJ2-2; a confident D gene designation cannot be given. In nucleotides, the sequence is TGTGCCAGCAGCTTAGCTAGGCAGTCCGGGGAGCTGTTTTTT. Translated, this gives CASSLARQSGELFF.